The 30 T cell receptor beta chains below all came from one sample that was sequenced in a study of siplizumab effects on memory and regulatory T cells. Only in-frame clones appear in the TCRdb table, and some are missing; sequencing was by immunoSEQ multiplex PCR. Of under 150,000 clones listed, roughly 94% are singletons. Sequencing was performed on non-Treg CD4+ T cells sorted from blood. Receptor source: a human donor in good health.

The chain has TRBV6-1 and TRBJ1-2; the match to TRBD1 covers 8 bases. The germline CDR1 and CDR2 sequences are MNHNS and SASEGT. Trimming cost V 5 bases and J 3 bases; bases outside gene matches: 8. The CDR3 covers 15 residues. Written as DNA, the CDR3 is TGTGCCAGCAGTCTTCGACCGGACAGGGACTATGGCTACACCTTC. It encodes CASSLRPDRDYGYTF.

This chain joins TRBV19 and TRBJ2-6; possibly TRBD1 for D (6 bases). CDR1 LNHDA and CDR2 SQIVND come from the germline V gene (reference sequence). The CDR3 runs to 17 residues. The V end lost 9 bases, the J end lost 0 bases, and 18 bases lay between the germline ends. The CDR3 DNA reads TGTGCCAGCGTACAGGGAAGGGTCCTCTCTGGGGCCAACGTCCTGACTTTC. Amino acid sequence: CASVQGRVLSGANVLTF.

The chain carries TRBV6-5 and TRBJ2-7; perhaps TRBD1 as D (6 bases). Trimming left V 0 bases short and J 11 bases short, with 17 bases between. The germline CDR1 and CDR2 sequences are MNHEY and SVGAGI. The CDR3 runs 14 residues. CDR3 in DNA: TGTGCCAGCAGTTACTCGAATTTTGCGGCAGGGGAGTACTTC. Translated: CASSYSNFAAGEYF.

This clone occurred once. The chain joins TRBV7-9 to TRBJ2-1, with D hard to call. The ends were cut back, 1 base at V and 5 bases at J, with 3 bases in the middle. CDR1 is SEHNR and CDR2 is FQNEAQ in the germline V gene (reference sequence). The CDR3 loop spans 12 amino acids. As DNA, the CDR3 is TGTGCCAGCAGCTTAGATAACAATGAGCAGTTCTTC. Translated: CASSLDNNEQFF.

V gene TRBV6-5 combines with J gene TRBJ1-1; D is ambiguous. Between the trimmed V and J ends, which lost 4 bases and 5 bases, there was a span of 8 bases. The CDR3 consists of 12 residues. Germline CDR1 and CDR2: MNHEY and SVGAGI. The CDR3 protein is CASSSSKTEAFF. CDR3 DNA sequence: TGTGCCAGCAGTTCTAGTAAGACTGAAGCTTTCTTT.

The chain recombines TRBV2 with TRBJ2-5; D may be TRBD1 or TRBD2 (5 bases each). CDR3 length equals 14 residues. Germline values: CDR1 SNHLY, CDR2 FYNNEI. V was trimmed by 4 bases and J by 5 bases, leaving 14 bases between them. The CDR3 nucleotides read TGTGCCAGCAGTGGGGGGTTGTATGGGGAGACCCAGTACTTC. Its translation is CASSGGLYGETQYF.

The J gene is TRBJ2-3, the V gene TRBV6-4; D is perhaps TRBD2 (5 bases). V dropped 5 bases and J dropped 1 base, with 10 bases sitting between them. Germline V gene sequence: CDR1 MRHNA, CDR2 SNTAGT. The CDR3 has 14 residues. The CDR3 protein is CASSPRSGTDTQYF. CDR3 in DNA: TGTGCCAGCAGTCCTCGTAGCGGCACAGATACGCAGTATTTT.

This rearrangement joins TRBV11-2 to TRBJ2-1; D possibly corresponds to TRBD2 (6 bases). The CDR3 is made up of 15 amino acids. Germline CDR1 and CDR2: SGHAT and FQNNGV. Trimming pared 8 bases from V and 7 bases from J, leaving 21 bases between. In DNA form, the CDR3 reads TGTGCCAGCGGTACTGGGCGGAGGGAAGGAAATGAGCAGTTCTTC. This translates into CASGTGRREGNEQFF.

This chain joins TRBV2 and TRBJ1-2; 7 bases line up with TRBD1. The CDR3 extends over 13 amino acids. Germline CDR1 is SNHLY and CDR2 is FYNNEI. Losses at the gene ends were 3 bases for V and 8 bases for J; bases not matched to a gene: 6. CDR3 sequence: CASSDDRVSGYTF. DNA for the CDR3: TGTGCCAGCAGTGATGACAGGGTGAGCGGCTACACCTTC.

This chain connects TRBV18 to TRBJ2-3, with a possible D match to TRBD1 (5 bases). The CDR3 sequence is 16 residues long. Germline loops: CDR1 KGHSH, CDR2 LQKENI. The V end was cut by 6 bases, the J end by 10 bases, with 26 bases between. CDR3 sequence reads: CASSGIRGQLPFAQYF. DNA for the CDR3: TGTGCCAGCTCGGGAATAAGGGGTCAACTTCCCTTTGCGCAGTATTTT.

The V and J genes are TRBV5-8 and TRBJ2-5; D perhaps matches TRBD1 (5 bases). This CDR3 has 15 residues. CDR1 SGHTS and CDR2 YDEGEE come from the germline V gene. V lost 0 bases and J 1 base, leaving 10 bases between the germline ends. The DNA of the CDR3 is TGTGCCAGCAGCTTGGGACAGCGAGGCCAAGAGACCCAGTACTTC. Translating gives CASSLGQRGQETQYF.

CDR3 DNA: TGTGCCAGCAGTTTATCGCTAGCGGGAGCCGGTGAGACCCAGTACTTC. This translates into CASSLSLAGAGETQYF. V is TRBV27 and J is TRBJ2-5, with TRBD2 matching 10 bases. With V trimmed by 0 bases and J by 5 bases, 6 bases remained unmatched. Germline CDR1 reads MNHEY; CDR2 reads SMNVEV (reference sequence). This CDR3 spans 16 amino acids.

This clone was seen a single time. The gene calls are TRBV2 and TRBJ1-1, with TRBD1 as a possible D gene (6 bases). The germline V gene encodes CDR1 SNHLY and CDR2 FYNNEI. Trimming took off 7 bases at V and 1 base at J, with 10 bases between the two ends. The CDR3 has 13 amino acids. The CDR3: CASKGDGNTEAFF. The CDR3 coding sequence is TGTGCCAGCAAGGGGGACGGGAACACTGAAGCTTTCTTT.

This chain joins TRBV7-6 and TRBJ2-5; 13 bases align to TRBD2. Germline CDR1 and CDR2: SGHVS and FNYEAQ. This CDR3 is 16 amino acids long. Germline trimming cut 2 bases from V and 4 bases from J; bases unmatched to any gene: 4. The CDR3 nucleotides are TGTGCCAGCAGCTTACGACTAGCGGGAGGTGTAGAGACCCAGTACTTC. It codes for CASSLRLAGGVETQYF.

The DNA of the CDR3 is TGTGCCAGCAGCTCCGGGACTAGCGGATCTACCGGGGAGCTGTTTTTT. It translates to CASSSGTSGSTGELFF. The chain employs TRBV5-5 and TRBJ2-2; 11 bases agree with TRBD2. The CDR3 extends over 16 amino acids. The V and J ends lost 3 bases and 5 bases, in that order; junction bases with no gene match: 6. Germline V lookup: CDR1 SGHKS, CDR2 YYEKEE (reference sequence).

J is TRBJ2-5 and V is TRBV2; 10 bases are shared with TRBD2. The V segment lost 0 bases and the J segment 3 bases; nucleotides outside the gene matches: 4. The CDR3 totals 16 residues. From germline, CDR1 is SNHLY and CDR2 FYNNEI. As DNA, the CDR3 is TGTGCCAGCAGTGAAGCCCGACTAGCGGGTGAAGAGACCCAGTACTTC. Encoded protein: CASSEARLAGEETQYF.

This clone was recorded only once. The chain is built from TRBV6-1 and TRBJ2-7; D possibly corresponds to TRBD1 (6 bases). Germline V CDR1 and CDR2: MNHNS, SASEGT. The CDR3 has 14 amino acids. Trimming shortened V by 6 bases and J by 5 bases, and 17 bases separated the two germline ends. CDR3: CASRVGTNTNEQYF. The CDR3 DNA reads as TGTGCCAGCAGGGTGGGGACAAACACTAACGAGCAGTACTTC.

The J gene is TRBJ1-5, the V gene TRBV6-5; D remains ambiguous. Looked up from germline, CDR1 is MNHEY and CDR2 is SVGAGI. V was trimmed by 5 bases and J by 4 bases, leaving 9 bases between them. This CDR3 region has 13 residues. The DNA of the CDR3 is TGTGCCAGCAGTCCTTTACGGAATCAGCCCCAGCATTTT. It is translated as CASSPLRNQPQHF.

This chain links TRBV29-1 with TRBJ2-3; D is possibly TRBD1 (5 bases). The ends were cut back, 6 bases at V and 6 bases at J, with 13 bases in the middle. CDR3 length: 12 amino acids. From germline, CDR1 is SQVTM and CDR2 ANQGSEA. The CDR3 bases are TGCAGCGTGCTTAGGGGAAGGGATACGCAGTATTTT. This translates into CSVLRGRDTQYF.

The chain couples TRBV11-3 to TRBJ2-1; D not certain. The ends were cut back, 1 base at V and 1 base at J, with 8 bases in the middle. Per the germline V gene, CDR1 is SGHNT and CDR2 is YENEEA. This CDR3 region has 15 residues. The CDR3 is CASSLGRDSYNEQFF. CDR3 sequence (DNA): TGTGCCAGCAGCTTAGGTAGAGATTCCTACAATGAGCAGTTCTTC.

The V and J genes are TRBV18 and TRBJ2-1, with unresolved D. The V end was cut by 1 base, the J end by 0 bases, with 10 bases between. The V gene's germline CDR1 is KGHSH and CDR2 LQKENI. The CDR3 extends over 16 amino acids. The CDR3 reads CASSPQSQSSYNEQFF. CDR3 bases: TGTGCCAGCTCACCACAAAGTCAGAGCTCCTACAATGAGCAGTTCTTC. Full variable domain (rest looked up from reference TRBV18 and TRBJ2-1): NAGVMQNPRHLVRRRGQEARLRCSPMKGHSHVYWYRQLPEEGLKFMVYLQKENIIDESGMPKERFSAEFPKEGPSILRIQQVVRGDSAAYFCASSPQSQSSYNEQFFGPGTRLTVL.

The table lists this clone with a count of one. V usage is TRBV5-6 and J usage is TRBJ1-5; possibly TRBD1 for D (5 bases). V lost 1 base and J lost 4, with 12 bases in between. Germline V gene lookup returns CDR1 SGHDT and CDR2 YYEEEE. This CDR3 is built from 15 residues. CDR3 DNA sequence: TGTGCCAGCAGCTTGAGACGGGGCAGGAATCAGCCCCAGCATTTT. Protein product: CASSLRRGRNQPQHF.

The chain employs TRBV2 and TRBJ2-1, with D perhaps matching TRBD2 (6 bases). Deletions cut 8 bases from V and 8 bases from J, with 13 bases between. This CDR3 spans 12 amino acids. Germline V gene lookup returns CDR1 SNHLY and CDR2 FYNNEI. The CDR3 sequence is CASGTLFHEQFF. CDR3 DNA: TGTGCCAGCGGGACTCTATTCCATGAGCAGTTCTTC.

The rearrangement joins TRBV6-5 to TRBJ2-7; TRBD1 aligns across 8 bases. Trimming removed 2 bases from V and 6 bases from J; junction bases left unmatched: 9. Germline values: CDR1 MNHEY, CDR2 SVGAGI. This CDR3 has 15 residues. The CDR3 loop is CASSYDVGQGGEQYF. The CDR3 nucleotides read TGTGCCAGCAGTTACGACGTAGGACAGGGTGGCGAGCAGTACTTC.

The chain uses TRBV5-1 and TRBJ1-4; TRBD1 matches at 9 bases. Germline V gene sequence: CDR1 SGHRS, CDR2 YFSETQ. This CDR3 has 16 amino acids. V lost 0 bases, J lost 5 bases, and 5 bases stayed unmatched. The CDR3 loop is CASSLVGDRVNEKLFF. The CDR3 DNA sequence: TGCGCCAGCAGCTTGGTGGGGGACAGGGTCAATGAAAAACTGTTTTTT.

This chain uses TRBV15 with TRBJ2-3; TRBD2 aligns across 11 bases. This CDR3 has 17 amino acids. Germline CDR1 reads LNHNV; CDR2 reads YYDKDF (reference sequence). V dropped 1 base and J dropped 1; count of bases not matched to a gene: 4. CDR3 bases: TGTGCCACCAGCAGAGGTCAACTAGCGGGGGGCACAGATACGCAGTATTTT. This codes for CATSRGQLAGGTDTQYF.

J is TRBJ2-1 and V is TRBV11-2; 11 nucleotides match TRBD1. The germline CDR1 and CDR2 sequences are SGHAT and FQNNGV. This CDR3 spans 13 amino acids. With 5 bases clipped from V and 8 bases from J, the junction kept 2 bases outside the gene matches. CDR3 coding DNA: TGTGCCAGCAGCGAGGACAGGGGGCATGAGCAGTTCTTC. It encodes CASSEDRGHEQFF.

This sequence joins TRBV2 and TRBJ2-1; 7 nucleotides line up with TRBD2. In germline, CDR1 is SNHLY, CDR2 FYNNEI. With 8 bases clipped from V and 10 bases from J, the junction kept 14 bases outside the gene matches. The CDR3 has 14 amino acids. In DNA, the CDR3 is TGTGCCAGCCGGGGGGTCCGGCGCTTTGGCGAGCAGTTCTTC. It translates to CASRGVRRFGEQFF.

This rearrangement joins TRBV7-9 to TRBJ1-1; D gene ambiguous. Trimming left V 7 bases short and J 1 base short, with 10 bases between. The V gene's germline CDR1 is SEHNR and CDR2 FQNEAQ (reference sequence). This CDR3 region has 13 residues. CDR3 sequence: CASMRLSNTEAFF. In DNA, the CDR3 is TGTGCCAGCATGAGACTCTCGAACACTGAAGCTTTCTTT.

The chain has TRBV6-1 and TRBJ2-1; D gene uncertain. Trimming left V 7 bases short and J 4 bases short, with 5 bases between. Germline CDR1 is MNHNS and CDR2 is SASEGT. The CDR3 totals 11 residues. The DNA of the CDR3 is TGTGCCAGCATAACATACAATGAGCAGTTCTTC. Translated, it gives CASITYNEQFF.